These T cell receptor beta chains were read from a single sample in a study of shared clonotypes between healthy human individuals. Method: immunoSEQ multiplex PCR; TCRdb's copy keeps in-frame clones and lacks some. The table has 2 million to 3 million clones, approximately 93% seen once. The sample comprised naive CD4+ T cells from PBMCs. All receptors derive from a man younger than 35 in good health. Some clones in this sample may be carry-over from other donors' samples. The CDR3 runs from the conserved cysteine through the conserved F or W. The order of the fields is V gene, J gene, clone size, D gene, CDR3 DNA, CDR3 protein. D genes are given only for firm matches. Clone size appears in some rows only: once, few, many, or a class for an expanded clone.

TRBV25-1	TRBJ2-3	-	-	TGTGCCAGCAGTGGGTCCGCCGGGCCCTCTGGCACAGATACGCAGTATTTT	CASSGSAGPSGTDTQYF
TRBV30	TRBJ2-2	-	-	TGTGCCTGGAGTGTTGGGATAACGAACACCGGGGAGCTGTTTTTT	CAWSVGITNTGELFF
TRBV5-1	TRBJ2-7	-	-	TGCGCCAGCAGCTTAAATACAGGGCAAAGGGGCGAGCAGTACTTC	CASSLNTGQRGEQYF
TRBV5-6	TRBJ2-5	-	-	TGTGCCAGCAGCTTGGCAGAGACCCAGTACTTC	CASSLAETQYF
TRBV28	TRBJ2-5	-	-	TGTGCCAGCAGTCCACTAAGTCCAGTCTCAAGAAAGGGGACCCAGTACTTC	CASSPLSPVSRKGTQYF
TRBV6-1	TRBJ2-7	-	TRBD1	TGTGCCAGCCGACCGACAGGGGCCCACTACGAGCAGTACTTC	CASRPTGAHYEQYF
TRBV5-1	TRBJ1-3	-	-	TGCGCCAGCAGCTTGGGGTTCGGCGGCTCTGGAAACACCATATATTTT	CASSLGFGGSGNTIYF
TRBV15	TRBJ2-7	-	TRBD1	TGTGCCACCAGCGCATCCTACAGGGGGCGAGGCGAGCAGTACTTC	CATSASYRGRGEQYF
TRBV6-6	TRBJ2-1	once	-	TGTGCCAGCACCAAGGGCGGACCCAATGAGCAGTTCTTC	CASTKGGPNEQFF
TRBV6-1	TRBJ2-5	-	-	TGTGCCAGCAGTGAAGGTGGTCGGGAGACCCAGTACTTC	CASSEGGRETQYF
TRBV6-1	TRBJ2-1	-	-	TGTGCCAGCAGTGAACAGCAGCTTTGGGACAATGAGCAGTTCTTC	CASSEQQLWDNEQFF
TRBV6-1	TRBJ2-1	once	-	TGTGCCAGCAGTACTACCCGCTCCTACAATGAGCAGTTCTTC	CASSTTRSYNEQFF